The 4 T cell receptor beta chains below all came from one sample that was sequenced in a study of T cell responses to AZD1222 COVID-19 vaccine. Sequenced by immunoSEQ multiplex PCR; TCRdb stores in-frame clones only, minus some. The sample records approximately 160,000 clones, about 91% being singletons. Here the sequenced sample was peripheral blood, taken on day 0 of MenACWY control vaccination. These receptors all stem from an adult in good health.

CDR3 DNA: TGTGCCAGCAGTGAAGAGGGTAGGATCACTGAAGCTTTCTTT. Translation: CASSEEGRITEAFF. The rearrangement links TRBV6-1 to TRBJ1-1, with no clear D. This CDR3 region has 14 residues. Germline V gene data show CDR1 as MNHNS and CDR2 as SASEGT. Trimming removed 1 base from V and 4 bases from J, with 10 bases in between.

The chain links TRBV6-1 to TRBJ1-3; D perhaps matches TRBD1 (5 bases). Germline-derived CDR1 and CDR2 are MNHNS and SASEGT. This CDR3 contains 15 residues. V gave up 3 bases and J gave up 0 bases, with 9 bases separating them. In DNA, the CDR3 is TGTGCCAGCAGTGAGGGTGGGGGCTCTGGAAACACCATATATTTT. Translation gives CASSEGGGSGNTIYF.

The rearrangement joins TRBV19 to TRBJ1-5; 7 bases match TRBD1. V trimming: 3 bases; J trimming: 5 bases; junction bases outside the gene matches: 13. Per the germline V gene, CDR1 is LNHDA and CDR2 is SQIVND (reference sequence). The CDR3 length is 17 residues. CDR3 sequence: CASSIYFGETGDQPQHF. In nucleotides, the CDR3 is TGTGCCAGTAGTATTTATTTCGGTGAAACAGGGGATCAGCCCCAGCATTTT.

The CDR3, as DNA: TGTGCCAGCACCGAGCGGTCCGGCCAAATCTATGGCTACACCTTC. Residues: CASTERSGQIYGYTF. The V and J genes are TRBV6-6 and TRBJ1-2; D unresolved. V lost 7 bases and J lost 4, with 19 bases in between. There are 15 residues in the CDR3. Germline CDR1 and CDR2: MNHNY and SVGAGI (reference sequence).